The 15 T cell receptor beta chains given below trace back to one sample, sequenced in a study of shared clonotypes between healthy human individuals. The table came from immunoSEQ multiplex PCR; TCRdb's copy has only in-frame clones and leaves some out. This table holds approximately 1.5 million clones, approximately 98.5% found once. Sequenced input: naive CD4+ T cells sorted from blood. Described subset: CD45RA+ positively selected. These receptors were taken from a man aged 30 to 45 in good health.

As to this clone: Other DNA variants within this sample encode the same CDR3. The chain joins TRBV18 to TRBJ2-1, with TRBD2 matching 10 bases. Germline lookup yields CDR1 KGHSH and CDR2 LQKENI. The CDR3 has 14 residues. V lost 3 bases, J lost 5 bases, and 1 base stayed unmatched. This CDR3 reads CASSPGLADNEQFF. For the CDR3, the DNA is TGTGCCAGCTCACCTGGACTAGCGGACAATGAGCAGTTCTTC. Using reference TRBV18 and TRBJ2-1 for the parts outside the CDR3, the full variable domain is NAGVMQNPRHLVRRRGQEARLRCSPMKGHSHVYWYRQLPEEGLKFMVYLQKENIIDESGMPKERFSAEFPKEGPSILRIQQVVRGDSAAYFCASSPGLADNEQFFGPGTRLTVL.

The chain combines TRBV28 with TRBJ2-7; 7 nucleotides line up with TRBD2. Germline assignment: CDR1 MDHEN and CDR2 SYDVKM. The CDR3 has 12 residues. With V trimmed by 8 bases and J by 5 bases, 6 bases remained unmatched. CDR3 nucleotide sequence: TGTGCCAGCGGGAGGGCAGGCGACGAGCAGTACTTC. This codes for CASGRAGDEQYF.

V usage is TRBV6-1 and J usage is TRBJ2-5, with TRBD1 identical over 7 bases. The junction had 6 bases not matched to a gene; V was cut back by 4 bases and J by 4 bases. The CDR3 has 14 residues. Looked up from germline, CDR1 is MNHNS and CDR2 is SASEGT. Here the CDR3 DNA reads TGTGCCAGCAGTGCGACAGGGACGGGAGAGACCCAGTACTTC. Translated: CASSATGTGETQYF.

This chain joins TRBV27 and TRBJ1-5, with D possibly TRBD1 on 5 matching bases. V lost 3 bases to trimming and J lost 1 base, with 16 bases between them. CDR1 MNHEY and CDR2 SMNVEV come from the germline V gene (reference sequence). This CDR3 is 17 amino acids long. The CDR3 DNA is TGTGCCAGCAGTTTCCTTACCCCTCAGGGAAGCAATCAGCCCCAGCATTTT. Translated: CASSFLTPQGSNQPQHF.

This chain joins TRBV9 and TRBJ1-5; D is perhaps TRBD1 (6 bases). The CDR3 length is 17 residues. Deletions cut 0 bases from V and 4 bases from J, with 17 bases between. Germline-derived CDR1 and CDR2 are SGDLS and YYNGEE. The CDR3 reads CASSVGPGQRENQPQHF. Here the CDR3 DNA reads TGTGCCAGCAGCGTAGGCCCCGGACAGAGGGAGAATCAGCCCCAGCATTTT.

This chain uses TRBV14 with TRBJ2-7; 8 bases agree with TRBD2. The germline V gene has CDR1 SGHDN and CDR2 FVKESK. V gave up 1 base and J gave up 3 bases; unmatched junction bases: 8. There are 16 residues in the CDR3. The CDR3 region is CASSQVTSGRSYEQYF. DNA for the CDR3: TGTGCCAGCAGCCAAGTAACTAGCGGCAGAAGCTACGAGCAGTACTTC.

V gene TRBV7-9 combines with J gene TRBJ2-3; 12 positions agree with TRBD2. Per germline, CDR1 SEHNR and CDR2 FQNEAQ (reference sequence). Losses at the gene ends were 5 bases for V and 2 bases for J; bases not matched to a gene: 5. The CDR3 contains 16 residues. The CDR3 region has the DNA TGTGCCAGCAGCCCCCGGACTAGCGGGACCACAGATACGCAGTATTTT. Its protein product is CASSPRTSGTTDTQYF. The full variable domain, completed using reference TRBV7-9 and TRBJ2-3, is DTGVSQNPRHKITKRGQNVTFRCDPISEHNRLYWYRQTLGQGPEFLTYFQNEAQLEKSRLLSDRFSAERPKGSFSTLEIQRTEQGDSAMYLCASSPRTSGTTDTQYFGPGTRLTVL.

This clone has a single count. This chain links TRBV5-1 with TRBJ1-1; 9 bases agree with TRBD1. V shed 6 bases, J shed 0 bases, and the junction held 9 bases outside the gene matches. From germline, CDR1 is SGHRS and CDR2 YFSETQ. This CDR3 comprises 16 residues. CDR3 sequence reads: CASKDTTGGMNTEAFF. The CDR3 coding sequence is TGCGCCAGCAAAGATACAACAGGGGGCATGAACACTGAAGCTTTCTTT. The whole variable domain, filled in from reference TRBV5-1 and TRBJ1-1, reads KAGVTQTPRYLIKTRGQQVTLSCSPISGHRSVSWYQQTPGQGLQFLFEYFSETQRNKGNFPGRFSGRQFSNSRSEMNVSTLELGDSALYLCASKDTTGGMNTEAFFGQGTRLTVV.

The V call is TRBV9, the J call TRBJ2-3; TRBD2 might be the D (6 bases). CDR1 and CDR2 (germline): SGDLS, YYNGEE. The germline V and J ends were trimmed by 3 bases and 0 bases, with 14 bases remaining between them. The CDR3 is 16 amino acids. CDR3 region: CASSEYGGRSTDTQYF. CDR3 bases: TGTGCCAGCAGCGAGTACGGAGGGAGGAGCACAGATACGCAGTATTTT.

The genes are TRBV6-5 and TRBJ1-4; D is ambiguous. Germline V gives CDR1 MNHEY, CDR2 SVGAGI. The CDR3 totals 14 residues. The ends were cut back, 6 bases at V and 0 bases at J, with 8 bases in the middle. The CDR3 sequence is CASSLRATNEKLFF. The DNA for the CDR3 is TGTGCCAGCAGCCTACGAGCAACTAATGAAAAACTGTTTTTT.

The chain joins TRBV18 to TRBJ2-2; D may be TRBD2 (5 bases). CDR3 size: 16 residues. CDR1 and CDR2 (germline): KGHSH, LQKENI. V was trimmed by 2 bases and J by 6 bases, leaving 16 bases between them. The chain's CDR3 is CASSPWVGRSAGELFF. DNA of the CDR3: TGTGCCAGCTCACCATGGGTAGGGAGAAGCGCCGGGGAGCTGTTTTTT.

The gene calls are TRBV6-1 and TRBJ2-6, with TRBD2 as a possible D gene (5 bases). This CDR3 has 17 residues. Per germline, CDR1 MNHNS and CDR2 SASEGT. Trimming took 0 bases from V and 0 from J, leaving 9 bases between them. The CDR3 DNA follows: TGTGCCAGCAGTGAAGCACACGGGGACTCTGGGGCCAACGTCCTGACTTTC. Its protein product is CASSEAHGDSGANVLTF.

Details on this clone: This sample also contains other DNA sequences that code for the same CDR3. The chain joins TRBV20-1 to TRBJ2-1; D call uncertain. The CDR3 length is 11 residues. V lost 1 base to trimming and J lost 6 bases, with 4 bases between them. Per germline, CDR1 DFQATT and CDR2 SNEGSKA (reference sequence). CDR3 DNA sequence: TGCAGTGCTAGAGTCGTCAATGAGCAGTTCTTC. As protein: CSARVVNEQFF.

This chain joins TRBV28 and TRBJ2-7; D gene uncertain. The germline gives CDR1 MDHEN, CDR2 SYDVKM. The CDR3 sequence is 15 residues long. Trimming removed 2 bases at V and 4 bases at J, with 15 bases between. Here the CDR3 reads CASSLIGLVSYEQYF. The CDR3 coding sequence is TGTGCCAGCAGTTTAATCGGGCTAGTATCTTACGAGCAGTACTTC.

The chain employs TRBV7-2 and TRBJ1-5; D may be TRBD1 (5 bases). The CDR3 length is 14 residues. Germline V CDR1 and CDR2: SGHTA, FQGNSA. The germline V and J ends were trimmed by 1 base and 7 bases, with 11 bases remaining between them. In nucleotides, the CDR3 is TGTGCCAGCAGCTTAGGGGGAGGGGTCCAGCCCCAGCATTTT. This codes for CASSLGGGVQPQHF. Drawing the rest from reference TRBV7-2 and TRBJ1-5, the complete variable domain is GAGVSQSPSNKVTEKGKDVELRCDPISGHTALYWYRQSLGQGLEFLIYFQGNSAPDKSGLPSDRFSAERTGGSVSTLTIQRTQQEDSAVYLCASSLGGGVQPQHFGDGTRLSIL.